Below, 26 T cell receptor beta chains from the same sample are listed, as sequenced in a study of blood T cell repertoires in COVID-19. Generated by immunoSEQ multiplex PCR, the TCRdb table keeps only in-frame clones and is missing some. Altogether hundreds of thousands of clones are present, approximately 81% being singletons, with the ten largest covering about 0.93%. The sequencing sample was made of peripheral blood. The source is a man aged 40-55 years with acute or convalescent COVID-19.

The CDR3 bases are TGTGCCAGCAGCCGTCGACTAGCGGCGTACCAAGAGACCCAGTACTTC. This sequence encodes CASSRRLAAYQETQYF. This chain links TRBV3-1 (or the pseudogene TRBV3-2) with TRBJ2-5, with 9 bases matching TRBD2. Germline V gives CDR1 LGHDT, CDR2 YNNKEL (reference sequence). V shed 4 bases, J shed 0 bases, and the junction held 6 bases outside the gene matches. The CDR3 is 16 residues long.

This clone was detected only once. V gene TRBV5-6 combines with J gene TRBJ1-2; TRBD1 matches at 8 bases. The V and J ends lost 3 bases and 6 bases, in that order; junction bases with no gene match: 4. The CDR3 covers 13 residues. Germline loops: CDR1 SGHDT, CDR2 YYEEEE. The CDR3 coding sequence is TGTGCCAGCAGCTACACAGGGGGAGATGGCTACACCTTC. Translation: CASSYTGGDGYTF.

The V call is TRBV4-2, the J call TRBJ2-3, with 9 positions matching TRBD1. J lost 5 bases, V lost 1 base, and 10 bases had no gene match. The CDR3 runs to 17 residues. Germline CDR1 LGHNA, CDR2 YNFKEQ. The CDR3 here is CASSQGGGQGGKDTQYF. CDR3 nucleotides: TGTGCCAGCAGCCAAGGGGGGGGACAGGGTGGTAAAGATACGCAGTATTTT.

The CDR3 region has the DNA TGTGCCAGCAGTCCCCAGGGGCGAGGGGGCTACACCTTC. It encodes CASSPQGRGGYTF. The chain employs TRBV2 and TRBJ1-2; TRBD1 might be the D (6 bases). Germline assignment: CDR1 SNHLY and CDR2 FYNNEI. The CDR3 covers 13 residues. V lost 5 bases and J 8 bases, leaving 15 bases between the germline ends. The variable domain in full, with the rest retrieved from reference TRBV2 and TRBJ1-2, is EPEVTQTPSHQVTQMGQEVILRCVPISNHLYFYWYRQILGQKVEFLVSFYNNEISEKSEIFDDQFSVERPDGSNFTLKIRSTKLEDSAMYFCASSPQGRGGYTFGSGTRLTVV.

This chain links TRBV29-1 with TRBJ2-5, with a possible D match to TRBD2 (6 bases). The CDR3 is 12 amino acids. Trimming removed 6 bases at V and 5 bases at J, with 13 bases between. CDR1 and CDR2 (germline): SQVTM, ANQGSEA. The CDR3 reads CSVRGVVETQYF. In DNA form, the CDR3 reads TGCAGCGTCCGCGGGGTAGTGGAGACCCAGTACTTC.

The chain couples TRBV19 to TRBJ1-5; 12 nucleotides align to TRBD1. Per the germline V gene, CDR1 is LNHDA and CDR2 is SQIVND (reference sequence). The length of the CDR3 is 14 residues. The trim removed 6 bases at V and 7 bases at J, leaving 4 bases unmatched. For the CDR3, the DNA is TGTGCCAGTAGCGGGACAGGGGGCTTACAGCCCCAGCATTTT. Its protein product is CASSGTGGLQPQHF.

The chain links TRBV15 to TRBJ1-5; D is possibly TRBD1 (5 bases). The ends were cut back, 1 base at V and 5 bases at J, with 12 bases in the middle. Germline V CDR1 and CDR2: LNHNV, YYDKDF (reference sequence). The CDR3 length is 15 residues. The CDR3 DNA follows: TGTGCCACCAGCAGAGGTGGTTCGGGGGATCAGCCCCAGCATTTT. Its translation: CATSRGGSGDQPQHF.

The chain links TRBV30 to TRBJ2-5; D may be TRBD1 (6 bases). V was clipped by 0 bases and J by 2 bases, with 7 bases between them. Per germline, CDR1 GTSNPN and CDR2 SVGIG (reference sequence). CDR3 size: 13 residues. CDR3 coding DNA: TGTGCCTGGAGTGTAGGACAGCAAGAGACCCAGTACTTC. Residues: CAWSVGQQETQYF.

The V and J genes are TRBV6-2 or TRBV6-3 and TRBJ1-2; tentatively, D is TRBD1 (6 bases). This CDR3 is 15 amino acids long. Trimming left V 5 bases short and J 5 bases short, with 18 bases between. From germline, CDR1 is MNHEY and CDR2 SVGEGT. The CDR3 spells CASSRPSGAGYGYTF. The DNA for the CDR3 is TGTGCCAGCAGTCGACCGTCAGGGGCCGGGTATGGCTACACCTTC.

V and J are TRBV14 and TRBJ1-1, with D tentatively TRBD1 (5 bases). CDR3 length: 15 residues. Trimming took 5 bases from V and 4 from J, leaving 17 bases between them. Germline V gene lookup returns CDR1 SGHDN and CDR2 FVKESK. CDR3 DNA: TGTGCCAGCAGCAAGATCTTCGGGGGGGGCACTGAAGCTTTCTTT. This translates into CASSKIFGGGTEAFF.

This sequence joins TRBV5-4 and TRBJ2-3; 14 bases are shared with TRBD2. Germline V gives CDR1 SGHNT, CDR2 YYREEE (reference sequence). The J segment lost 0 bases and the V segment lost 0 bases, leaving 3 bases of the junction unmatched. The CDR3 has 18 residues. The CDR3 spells CASSLVRLAGGSTDTQYF. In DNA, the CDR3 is TGTGCCAGCAGCTTGGTTCGACTAGCGGGGGGGAGCACAGATACGCAGTATTTT. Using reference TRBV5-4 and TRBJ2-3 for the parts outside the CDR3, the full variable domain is ETGVTQSPTHLIKTRGQQVTLRCSSQSGHNTVSWYQQALGQGPQFIFQYYREEENGRGNFPPRFSGLQFPNYSSELNVNALELDDSALYLCASSLVRLAGGSTDTQYFGPGTRLTVL.

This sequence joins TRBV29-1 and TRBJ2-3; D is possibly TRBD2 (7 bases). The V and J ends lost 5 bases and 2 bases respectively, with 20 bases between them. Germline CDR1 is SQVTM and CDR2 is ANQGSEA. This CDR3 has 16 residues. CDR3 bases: TGCAGCGTTCCCTCGAGGGGGGGCTCCTCCACAGATACGCAGTATTTT. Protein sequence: CSVPSRGGSSTDTQYF.

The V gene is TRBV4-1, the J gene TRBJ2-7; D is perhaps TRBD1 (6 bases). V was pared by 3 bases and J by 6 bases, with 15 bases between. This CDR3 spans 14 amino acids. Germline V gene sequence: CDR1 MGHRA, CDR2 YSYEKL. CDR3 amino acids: CASSHETGIREQYF. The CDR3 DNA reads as TGCGCCAGCAGCCATGAAACAGGGATACGCGAGCAGTACTTC.

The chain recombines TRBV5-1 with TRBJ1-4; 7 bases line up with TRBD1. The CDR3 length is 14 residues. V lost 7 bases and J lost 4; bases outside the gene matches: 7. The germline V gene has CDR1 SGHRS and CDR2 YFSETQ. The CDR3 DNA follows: TGCGCCAGCGGCATCGGACAGGTTAATGAAAAACTGTTTTTT. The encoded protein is CASGIGQVNEKLFF. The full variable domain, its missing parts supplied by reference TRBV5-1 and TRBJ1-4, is KAGVTQTPRYLIKTRGQQVTLSCSPISGHRSVSWYQQTPGQGLQFLFEYFSETQRNKGNFPGRFSGRQFSNSRSEMNVSTLELGDSALYLCASGIGQVNEKLFFGSGTQLSVL.

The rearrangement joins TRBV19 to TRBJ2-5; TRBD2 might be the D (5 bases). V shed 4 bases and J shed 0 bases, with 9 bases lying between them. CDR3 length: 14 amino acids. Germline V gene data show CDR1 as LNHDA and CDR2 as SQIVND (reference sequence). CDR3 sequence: CASSSGLDQETQYF. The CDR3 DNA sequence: TGTGCCAGTAGTAGCGGACTGGACCAAGAGACCCAGTACTTC. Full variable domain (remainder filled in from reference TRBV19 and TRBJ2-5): DGGITQSPKYLFRKEGQNVTLSCEQNLNHDAMYWYRQDPGQGLRLIYYSQIVNDFQKGDIAEGYSVSREKKESFPLTVTSAQKNPTAFYLCASSSGLDQETQYFGPGTRLLVL.

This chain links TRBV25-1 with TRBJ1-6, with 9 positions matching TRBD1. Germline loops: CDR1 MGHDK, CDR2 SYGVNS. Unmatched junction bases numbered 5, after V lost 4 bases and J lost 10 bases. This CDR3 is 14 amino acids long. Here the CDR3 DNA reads TGTGCCAGCAGTGGACAGGGGGTGTACTCACCCCTCCACTTT. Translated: CASSGQGVYSPLHF.

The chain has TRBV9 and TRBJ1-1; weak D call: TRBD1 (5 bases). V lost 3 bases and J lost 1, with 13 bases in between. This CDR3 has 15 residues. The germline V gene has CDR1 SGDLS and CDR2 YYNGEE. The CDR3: CASSGFSQGNTEAFF. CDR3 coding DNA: TGTGCCAGCAGCGGATTCTCGCAGGGGAACACTGAAGCTTTCTTT.

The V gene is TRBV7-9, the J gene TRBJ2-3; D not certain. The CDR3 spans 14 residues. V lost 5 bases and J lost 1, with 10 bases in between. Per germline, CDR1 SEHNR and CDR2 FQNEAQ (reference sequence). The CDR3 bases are TGTGCCAGCAGCCCCACGTTAGGCACAGATACGCAGTATTTT. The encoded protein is CASSPTLGTDTQYF.

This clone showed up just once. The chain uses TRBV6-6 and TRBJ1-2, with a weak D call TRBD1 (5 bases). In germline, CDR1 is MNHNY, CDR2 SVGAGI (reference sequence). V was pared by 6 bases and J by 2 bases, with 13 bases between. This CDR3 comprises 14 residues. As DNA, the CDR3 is TGTGCCAGCAGCCCCTCGGGGGTCAACTATGGCTACACCTTC. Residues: CASSPSGVNYGYTF.

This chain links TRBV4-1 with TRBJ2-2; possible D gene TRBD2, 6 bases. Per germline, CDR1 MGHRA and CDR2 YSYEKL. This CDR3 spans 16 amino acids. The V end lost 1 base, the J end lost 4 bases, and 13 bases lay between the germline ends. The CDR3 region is CASSQAAGTGTGELFF. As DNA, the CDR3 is TGCGCCAGCAGCCAAGCCGCCGGGACTGGCACCGGGGAGCTGTTTTTT.

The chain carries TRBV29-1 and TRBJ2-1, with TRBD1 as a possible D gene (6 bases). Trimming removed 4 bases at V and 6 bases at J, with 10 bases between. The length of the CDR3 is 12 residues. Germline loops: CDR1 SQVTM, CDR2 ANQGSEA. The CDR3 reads CSVGRGSNEQFF. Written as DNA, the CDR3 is TGCAGCGTTGGAAGGGGGAGCAATGAGCAGTTCTTC.

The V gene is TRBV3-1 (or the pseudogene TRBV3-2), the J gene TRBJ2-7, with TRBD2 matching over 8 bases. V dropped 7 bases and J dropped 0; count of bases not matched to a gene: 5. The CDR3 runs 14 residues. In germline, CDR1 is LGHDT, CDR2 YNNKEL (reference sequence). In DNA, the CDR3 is TGTGCCAGCACATCCGGGACTAGCTCCTACGAGCAGTACTTC. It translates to CASTSGTSSYEQYF.

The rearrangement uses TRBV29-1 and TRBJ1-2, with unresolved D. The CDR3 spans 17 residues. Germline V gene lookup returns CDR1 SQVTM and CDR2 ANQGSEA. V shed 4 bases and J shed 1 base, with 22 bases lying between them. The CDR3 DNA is TGCAGCGTTGTGGAGGTCGGTATCCCCTCCAGTAACTATGGCTACACCTTC. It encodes CSVVEVGIPSSNYGYTF.

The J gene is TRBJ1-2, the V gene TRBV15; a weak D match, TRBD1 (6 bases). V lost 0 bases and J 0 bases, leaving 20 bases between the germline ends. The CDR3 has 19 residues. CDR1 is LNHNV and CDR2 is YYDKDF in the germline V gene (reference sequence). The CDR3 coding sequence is TGTGCCACCAGCAGAGATGGTGGGACACGGGATTATCCTAACTATGGCTACACCTTC. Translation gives CATSRDGGTRDYPNYGYTF.

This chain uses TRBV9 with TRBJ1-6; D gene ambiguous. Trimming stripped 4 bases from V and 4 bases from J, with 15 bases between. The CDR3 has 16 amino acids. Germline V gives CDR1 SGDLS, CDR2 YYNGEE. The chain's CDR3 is CASSPEAGSYNSPLHF. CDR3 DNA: TGTGCCAGCAGCCCGGAAGCCGGGAGTTATAATTCACCCCTCCACTTT.

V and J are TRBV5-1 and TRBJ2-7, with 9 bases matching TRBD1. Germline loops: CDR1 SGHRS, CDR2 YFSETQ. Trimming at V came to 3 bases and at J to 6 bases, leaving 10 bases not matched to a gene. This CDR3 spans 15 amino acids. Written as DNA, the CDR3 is TGCGCCAGCAGCTCCTTCTCTGGACAGGGGCTCGAGCAGTACTTC. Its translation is CASSSFSGQGLEQYF.